The clone carrying this TCR beta chain was picked up one time. Its antigen is unknown. Profiled with immunoSEQ multiplex PCR; TCRdb holds only in-frame clones, not every one. Found here are 9,000 to 15,000 clones, approximately 45% of them singletons; the top ten hold about 38%. This sample is drawn from a study of siplizumab effects on memory and regulatory T cells. Study at large: Paired mixed lymphocyte reactions were set up, with siplizumab at 1 ug/mL or without drug.

Germline V CDR1 and CDR2: SGHRS, YFSETQ. V gave up 0 bases and J gave up 6 bases, with 9 bases separating them. This CDR3 region has 13 residues. Cocultured for over 5 days at 37°C were the mixed lymphocyte reaction cells. Study-level results: Roughly 80-95% of proliferating CD4+ or CD8+ clones defied assignment to a naive or memory phenotype. The study found that mappable alloreactive CD4+ clones averaged around 68% Treg-derived with siplizumab and over 25% in controls.

The sequencing sample was made of CFSE-low (dividing) CD8+ T cells sorted from an allogeneic mixed lymphocyte reaction. This sequence originates from a human donor in good health; the cells came from an allogeneic mixed lymphocyte reaction. Some clones in this sample may be carry-over from other donors' samples. The chain joins TRBV5-1 to TRBJ1-1; D not certain. CDR3 in DNA: TGCGCCAGCAGCTTGGCAAGGGCGGCTGAAGCTTTCTTT. Amino acids: CASSLARAAEAFF.